Listed below are T cell receptor beta chains from one sample, sequenced in a study of shared clonotypes between healthy human individuals. Generated by immunoSEQ multiplex PCR, the TCRdb table keeps only in-frame clones and is missing some. The sample records millions of clones, roughly 94% being singletons. The sequenced sample was naive CD4+ T cells sorted from blood. The receptors were gathered from a man in his late teens or twenties in good health. The CDR3 runs from the conserved cysteine through the conserved F or W. A D gene is named only where the DNA matches it firmly. Only some rows state a clone size, as once, few, many or a class for expanded clones.

D gene,V gene,clone size,J gene,CDR3 protein,CDR3 DNA
TRBD1,TRBV6-5,NA,TRBJ2-2,CASRGGQGNGELFF,TGTGCCAGCAGGGGGGGACAGGGGAACGGGGAGCTGTTTTTT
NA,TRBV28,NA,TRBJ2-2,CASSFLFTTNTGELFF,TGTGCCAGCAGTTTTTTGTTTACGACGAACACCGGGGAGCTGTTTTTT
TRBD1,TRBV27,NA,TRBJ1-2,CASRISGTGARTGYGYTF,TGTGCCAGCAGGATAAGTGGGACAGGAGCCCGGACTGGCTATGGCTACACCTTC
TRBD1,TRBV18,NA,TRBJ2-7,CASSPSAGGYDEQYF,TGTGCCAGCTCACCTTCCGCAGGGGGCTACGACGAGCAGTACTTC
NA,TRBV9,NA,TRBJ1-2,CASSVLSSVGYGYTF,TGTGCCAGCAGCGTATTATCGAGTGTGGGGTATGGCTACACCTTC
NA,TRBV11-2,NA,TRBJ2-5,CASSFSTETQYF,TGTGCCAGCAGCTTTAGCACAGAGACCCAGTACTTC
NA,TRBV18,NA,TRBJ1-5,CASSPPGREAQPQHF,TGTGCCAGCTCACCACCGGGCAGGGAAGCTCAGCCCCAGCATTTT
NA,TRBV5-1,few,TRBJ2-7,CASSLVADYEQYF,TGCGCCAGCAGCTTGGTGGCAGACTACGAGCAGTACTTC
NA,TRBV6-6,once,TRBJ2-5,CATRETAPPKETQYF,TGTGCCACCAGGGAAACAGCGCCTCCGAAAGAGACCCAGTACTTC
NA,TRBV28,once,TRBJ1-2,CASSMTPTNYGYTF,TGTGCCAGCAGTATGACACCGACTAACTATGGCTACACCTTC
TRBD2,TRBV7-8,NA,TRBJ2-5,CASSPRWAGEKETQYF,TGTGCCAGCAGCCCACGGTGGGCGGGAGAGAAAGAGACCCAGTACTTC
NA,TRBV5-1,NA,TRBJ2-1,CASSPGEGGLYNEQFF,TGCGCCAGCAGCCCCGGGGAGGGGGGGCTCTACAATGAGCAGTTCTTC
NA,TRBV15,NA,TRBJ2-2,CATSRVGTGELFF,TGTGCCACCAGCAGAGTTGGCACCGGGGAGCTGTTTTTT